The clone carrying this T cell receptor (beta chain) was found a few times. The sample originates from a study of CD8+ T cells in alopecia areata. PBMCs were stained for CD3, CD4 and CD8, and CD4+ and CD8+ T cells were sorted. Extraction of RNA preceded its reverse transcription into cDNA, which served as the sequencing template. Clones were read by immunoSEQ multiplex PCR, and TCRdb kept only the in-frame ones, dropping some. The table includes about 140,000 clones, 50% to 65% detected once. The CDR3 contains 14 residues. V shed 3 bases, J shed 9 bases, and the junction held 7 bases outside the gene matches. CDR1 and CDR2 (germline): ENHRY, SYGVKD.

Sequenced sample: CD4+ T cells sorted from blood. This TCR was sampled from a human donor in good health. This rearrangement joins TRBV10-3 to TRBJ2-4; 8 bases match TRBD1. The CDR3 DNA is TGTGCCATCAGTGAAGGGCAGGGGGCCGCCATTCAGTACTTC. As protein: CAISEGQGAAIQYF.